This is a list of T cell receptor beta chains from one sample in a study of metastatic and nonmetastatic thyroid tumors. TCRdb re-analyzed the PCR reads through MiXCR. This sample has about 4,000 clones; about 22% occur once, and the top ten carry around 8%. Source material: tumor tissue. These receptors originate from a female donor with papillary thyroid cancer or a benign thyroid nodule (not recorded which). Some clones in this sample may be carry-over from other donors' samples. CDR3s include the opening cysteine and the closing phenylalanine or tryptophan. A D gene is named only where the DNA matches it firmly. Rows give clone size only sometimes, using once, few, many, or a class for an expanded clone.

>TRBV6-5|TRBJ1-2|-|-
TGTGCCAGCAGTTATGTTCCGGGGGCTGTCTATGACTACACCTTC
CASSYVPGAVYDYTF
>TRBV6-5|TRBJ1-2|large|-
TGTGCCAGCAGTTATGTCCCGGGGGCTGGCTATGGCTACACCTTC
CASSYVPGAGYGYTF
>TRBV30|TRBJ2-7|-|TRBD2
TGTGCCTGGAGTCCCCGACTAGCGGGATTCACCTACGAGCAGTACTTC
CAWSPRLAGFTYEQYF
>TRBV20-1|TRBJ2-7|few|-
TGCAGTGCTAGAGATTCAGCGGCGGGATTAGACGAGCAGTACTTC
CSARDSAAGLDEQYF
>TRBV10-3|TRBJ1-2|large|-
TGTGCCATCAGTGAGTCGACAGCTAACTATGGCTACACCTTC
CAISESTANYGYTF
>TRBV12-3/TRBV12-4|TRBJ2-3|few|-
TGTGCCAGCAGCTCCGCCCCCCGCACAGATACGCAGTATTTT
CASSSAPRTDTQYF
>TRBV7-9|TRBJ1-4|many|TRBD1
TGTGCCAGCAGTCAAGACAGGGCGAGTGAAAAACTGTTTTTT
CASSQDRASEKLFF
>TRBV19|TRBJ2-1|many|-
TGTGCCAGTAGTATTGGACCTTTAGAACACAATGAGCAGTTCTTC
CASSIGPLEHNEQFF
>TRBV9|TRBJ2-1|medium-sized|TRBD1
TGTGCCAGCAGCGTAGGATGGGGGGACAGGGGGCCTTACAATGAGCAGTTCTTC
CASSVGWGDRGPYNEQFF
>TRBV28|TRBJ1-5|few|-
TGTGCCAGCAGGATGGGGGGGAGCGGGGCCCTCAATCAGCCCCAGCATTTT
CASRMGGSGALNQPQHF
>TRBV24-1|TRBJ2-7|few|-
TGTTCCACCAGTGATTTGCCAGGGGACGAGCAGTACTTC
CSTSDLPGDEQYF
>TRBV6-1|TRBJ1-5|-|TRBD1
TGTGCCAGCAGCCCACAGGGGCGAGGGAATCAGCCCCAGCATTTT
CASSPQGRGNQPQHF
>TRBV6-1|TRBJ2-1|-|-
TGTACCAGCAGTGAATTTCTGGCGGGTAACAACAATGAGCAGTTCTTC
CTSSEFLAGNNNEQFF
>TRBV6-1|TRBJ1-3|-|-
TGTGCCAGCAGTCCCCGGCACCGACGTTTTCCTGGAAACACCATATATTTT
CASSPRHRRFPGNTIYF
>TRBV6-5|TRBJ1-1|large|-
TGTGCCAGCAGTTACTCGATGAGGGGGATGAACACTGAAGCTTTCTTT
CASSYSMRGMNTEAFF
>TRBV11-1|TRBJ2-5|medium-sized|-
TGTGCCAGCAGCTTAGGGGACACTCCCCGAGAGACCCAGTACTTC
CASSLGDTPRETQYF
>TRBV19|TRBJ2-1|few|TRBD2
TGTGCCAGTAGTGCACCTACTAGCGGGATGCGGTTCTTC
CASSAPTSGMRFF
>TRBV6-1|TRBJ1-1|large|-
TGTGCCAGCAGGATGGCTAGAGGGGGGAAGGCTGAAGCTTTCTTT
CASRMARGGKAEAFF
>TRBV11-2|TRBJ2-5|medium-sized|TRBD2
TGTGCCAGCAGCCGAAAGCGGGAGGGCCTGCGATTAGAGACCCAGTACTTC
CASSRKREGLRLETQYF
>TRBV6-5|TRBJ1-2|few|TRBD1
TGTGCCAGCAGTTACTCAAGTGCACAGGGGTTCGGCGGCTACACCTTC
CASSYSSAQGFGGYTF
>TRBV6-1|TRBJ2-2|few|-
TGTGCCAGCAGGATGAGCACCGGGGAGCTGTTTTTT
CASRMSTGELFF
>TRBV3-1|TRBJ2-4|many|-
TGTGCCAGCAGCCAAGATCAACGGCAGTGGAACATTCAGTACTTC
CASSQDQRQWNIQYF